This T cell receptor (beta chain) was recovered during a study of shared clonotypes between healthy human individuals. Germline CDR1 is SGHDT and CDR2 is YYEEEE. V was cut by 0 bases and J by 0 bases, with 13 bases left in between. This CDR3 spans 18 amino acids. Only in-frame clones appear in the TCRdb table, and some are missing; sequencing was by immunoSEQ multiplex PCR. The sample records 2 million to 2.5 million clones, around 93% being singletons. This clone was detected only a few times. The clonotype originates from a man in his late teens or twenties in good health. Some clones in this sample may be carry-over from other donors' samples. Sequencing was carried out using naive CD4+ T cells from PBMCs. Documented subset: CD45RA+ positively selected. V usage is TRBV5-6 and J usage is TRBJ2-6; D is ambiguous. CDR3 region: CASSLVGSKSSGANVLTF. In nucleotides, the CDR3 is TGTGCCAGCAGCTTGGTAGGGTCAAAAAGCTCTGGGGCCAACGTCCTGACTTTC.